The present entry profiles one TCR beta chain with its context. Its antigen is undetermined. This record comes from a study of siplizumab effects on memory and regulatory T cells. Clones were read by immunoSEQ multiplex PCR, and TCRdb kept only the in-frame ones, dropping some. Counted here are 95,000 to 100,000 clones, approximately 91% occurring once; the ten biggest clones make up around 12%. Findings and caveats of the study: Unstimulated subsets accounted for the mapping of only a minor share of the clones that were alloreactive. An assignable phenotype, naive or memory, was missing from roughly 80-95% of proliferating CD4+ or CD8+ clones.

CDR3 length equals 14 residues. CDR1 is SGHTA, CDR2 FQGNSA, per germline. V was pared by 5 bases and J by 4 bases, with 15 bases between. V is TRBV7-2 and J is TRBJ2-7; D not certain. Sequencing used non-Treg CD4+ T cells sorted from blood. The clonotype originates from a human donor in good health. CDR3 loop: CASSPRLGFYEQYF. The CDR3 DNA reads TGTGCCAGCAGCCCAAGGTTGGGTTTTTACGAGCAGTACTTC.